Described below is a single TCR beta chain sequence and its context. Antigen unknown. Trimming removed 10 bases at V and 1 base at J, with 10 bases between. The CDR3 is made up of 12 amino acids. Germline CDR1 LNHDA, CDR2 SQIVND (reference sequence). This specimen belongs to a study of cytomegalovirus exposure and HLA in healthy donors. Overall study findings and caveats: Many donors carried some public TCRs, although rarity characterized most TCR sequences. Diagnosis of cytomegalovirus status made by the classifier reportedly showed high specificity and sensitivity. A later analysis associated some 16,000 TCR beta sequences with HLA alleles at a 0.05 false discovery rate. Donors were assumed by presence/absence analyses to have roughly uniform sequencing depth.

A multiplex PCR was run with 60 Vbeta primers and 13 Jbeta primers. The protocol was immunoSEQ multiplex PCR, while the TCRdb copy is restricted to in-frame clones and leaves out a portion. Of around 200,000 clones listed, 79% are singletons. The sequenced material came from PBMCs. The chain employs TRBV19 and TRBJ1-2, with D unclear. The receptor was derived from a woman under 30 in good health and CMV-seronegative. Here the CDR3 DNA reads TGTGCCACAGGAGGGCTTAACTATGGCTACACCTTC. Encoded protein: CATGGLNYGYTF.